A single TCR beta chain is shown here with its context. The ends were cut back, 4 bases at V and 5 bases at J, with 24 bases in the middle. In germline, CDR1 is SGHVS, CDR2 FNYEAQ. The CDR3 consists of 18 residues. Researchers ran the PCR with 60 Vbeta and 13 Jbeta primers. The protocol was immunoSEQ multiplex PCR, while the TCRdb copy is restricted to in-frame clones and leaves out a portion. The table gives about 120,000 clones; the top ten clones make up 3% to 4.5% of it. The sample belongs to a study of cytomegalovirus exposure and HLA in healthy donors. The chain recombines TRBV7-6 with TRBJ2-1; the D gene is possibly TRBD2 (6 bases). The sample consisted of PBMCs. The TCR originated in a man between 18 and 35 years old in good health and CMV-seronegative. CDR3 sequence reads: CASSSPVVSMGLDNEQFF. The CDR3 nucleotides are TGTGCCAGCAGCTCCCCCGTGGTATCTATGGGACTGGACAATGAGCAGTTCTTC. Looking up the rest from reference TRBV7-6 and TRBJ2-1 gives the full variable domain: GAGVSQSPRYKVTKRGQDVALRCDPISGHVSLYWYRQALGQGPEFLTYFNYEAQQDKSGLPNDRFSAERPEGSISTLTIQRTEQRDSAMYRCASSSPVVSMGLDNEQFFGPGTRLTVL.